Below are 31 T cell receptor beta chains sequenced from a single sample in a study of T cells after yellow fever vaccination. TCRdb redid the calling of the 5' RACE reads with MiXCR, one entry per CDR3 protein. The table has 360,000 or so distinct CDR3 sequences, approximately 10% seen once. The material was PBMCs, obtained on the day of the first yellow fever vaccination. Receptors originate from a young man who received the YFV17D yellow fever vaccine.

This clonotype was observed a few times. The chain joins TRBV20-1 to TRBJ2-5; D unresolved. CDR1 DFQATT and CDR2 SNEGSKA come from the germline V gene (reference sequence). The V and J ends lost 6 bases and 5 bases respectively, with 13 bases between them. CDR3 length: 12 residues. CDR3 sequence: CSAELAGETQYF. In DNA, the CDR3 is TGCAGTGCAGAACTTGCCGGGGAGACCCAGTACTTC.

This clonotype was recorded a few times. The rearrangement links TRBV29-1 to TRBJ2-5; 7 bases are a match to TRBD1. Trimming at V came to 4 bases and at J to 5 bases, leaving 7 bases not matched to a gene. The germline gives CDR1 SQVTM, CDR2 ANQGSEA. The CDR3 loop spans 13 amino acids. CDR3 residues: CSVVDREGETQYF. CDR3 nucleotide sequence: TGCAGCGTTGTCGACAGGGAAGGTGAGACCCAGTACTTC.

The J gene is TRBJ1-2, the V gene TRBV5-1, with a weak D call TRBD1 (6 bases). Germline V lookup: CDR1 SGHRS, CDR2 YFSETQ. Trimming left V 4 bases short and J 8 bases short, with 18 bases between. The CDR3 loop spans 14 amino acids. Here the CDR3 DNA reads TGCGCCAGCAGCCCCTATCGAGGGGGACAAGGCTACACCTTC. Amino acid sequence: CASSPYRGGQGYTF.

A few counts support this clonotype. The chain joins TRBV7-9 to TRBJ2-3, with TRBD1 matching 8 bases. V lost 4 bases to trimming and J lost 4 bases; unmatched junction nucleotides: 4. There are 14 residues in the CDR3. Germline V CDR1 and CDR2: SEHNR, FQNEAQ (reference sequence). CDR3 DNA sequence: TGTGCCAGCAGCTCGGGACAGGTCCCAGATACGCAGTATTTT. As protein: CASSSGQVPDTQYF.

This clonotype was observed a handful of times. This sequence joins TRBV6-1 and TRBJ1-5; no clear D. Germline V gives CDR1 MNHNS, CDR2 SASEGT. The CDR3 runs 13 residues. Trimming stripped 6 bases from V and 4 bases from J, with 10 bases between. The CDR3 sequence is CASRAGGNQPQHF. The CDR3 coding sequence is TGTGCCAGCAGGGCAGGAGGTAATCAGCCCCAGCATTTT.

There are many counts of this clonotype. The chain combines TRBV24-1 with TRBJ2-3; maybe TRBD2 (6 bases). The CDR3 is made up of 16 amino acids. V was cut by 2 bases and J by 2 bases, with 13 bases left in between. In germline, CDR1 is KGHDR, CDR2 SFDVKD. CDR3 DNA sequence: TGTGCCACCAGTGATTCCGGGACTTACGACACAGATACGCAGTATTTT. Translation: CATSDSGTYDTDTQYF.

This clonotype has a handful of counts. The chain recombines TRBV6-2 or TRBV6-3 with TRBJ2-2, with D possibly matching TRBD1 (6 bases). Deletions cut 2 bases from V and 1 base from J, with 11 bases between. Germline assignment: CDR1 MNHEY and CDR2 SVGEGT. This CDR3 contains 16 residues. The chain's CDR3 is CASSYPAGENTGELFF. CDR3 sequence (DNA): TGTGCCAGCAGTTACCCGGCAGGGGAGAACACCGGGGAGCTGTTTTTT.

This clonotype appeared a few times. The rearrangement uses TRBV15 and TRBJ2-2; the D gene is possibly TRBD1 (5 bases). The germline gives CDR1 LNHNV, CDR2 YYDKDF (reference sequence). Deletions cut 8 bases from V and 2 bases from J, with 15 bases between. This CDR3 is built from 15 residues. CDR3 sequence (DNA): TGTGCCACCGAAAAGACAGTTAGTAACACCGGGGAGCTGTTTTTT. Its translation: CATEKTVSNTGELFF.

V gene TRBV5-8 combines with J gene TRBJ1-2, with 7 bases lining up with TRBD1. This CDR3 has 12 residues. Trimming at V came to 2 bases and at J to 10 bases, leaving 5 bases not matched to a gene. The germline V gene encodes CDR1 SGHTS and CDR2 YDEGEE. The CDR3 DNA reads TGTGCCAGCAGCTTAGACAGGGAGAACTACACCTTC. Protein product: CASSLDRENYTF.

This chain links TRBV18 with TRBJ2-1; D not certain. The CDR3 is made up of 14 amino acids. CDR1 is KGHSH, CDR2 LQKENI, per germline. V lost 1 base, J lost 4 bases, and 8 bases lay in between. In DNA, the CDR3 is TGTGCCAGCTCACCACAAGGCGAGTACAATGAGCAGTTCTTC. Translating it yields CASSPQGEYNEQFF.

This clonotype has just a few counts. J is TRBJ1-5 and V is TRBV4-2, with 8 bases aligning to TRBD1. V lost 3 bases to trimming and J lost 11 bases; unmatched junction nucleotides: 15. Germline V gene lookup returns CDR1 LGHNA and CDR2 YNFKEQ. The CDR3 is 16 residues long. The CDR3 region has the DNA TGTGCCAGCAGCCAGGTCGGACAGGGAAGGGTTGGGACCCAGCATTTT. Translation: CASSQVGQGRVGTQHF.

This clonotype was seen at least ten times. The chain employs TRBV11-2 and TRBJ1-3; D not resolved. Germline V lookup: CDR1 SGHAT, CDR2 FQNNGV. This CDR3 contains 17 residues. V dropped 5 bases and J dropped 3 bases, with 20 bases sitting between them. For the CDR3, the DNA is TGTGCCAGCAGCCCCCTCGGTGGGCGGGAGCTTGGAAACACCATATATTTT. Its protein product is CASSPLGGRELGNTIYF.

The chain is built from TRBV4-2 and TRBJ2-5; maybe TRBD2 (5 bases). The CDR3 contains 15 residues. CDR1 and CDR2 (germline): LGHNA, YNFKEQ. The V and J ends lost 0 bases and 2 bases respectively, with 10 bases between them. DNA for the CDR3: TGTGCCAGCAGCCAAGATCCCGGACTTCAAGAGACCCAGTACTTC. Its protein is CASSQDPGLQETQYF.

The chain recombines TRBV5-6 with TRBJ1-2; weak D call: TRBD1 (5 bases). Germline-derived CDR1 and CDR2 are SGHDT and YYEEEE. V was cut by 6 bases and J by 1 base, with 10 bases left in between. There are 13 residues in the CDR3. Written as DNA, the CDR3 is TGTGCCAGCACCGACAGATTTAACTATGGCTACACCTTC. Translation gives CASTDRFNYGYTF.

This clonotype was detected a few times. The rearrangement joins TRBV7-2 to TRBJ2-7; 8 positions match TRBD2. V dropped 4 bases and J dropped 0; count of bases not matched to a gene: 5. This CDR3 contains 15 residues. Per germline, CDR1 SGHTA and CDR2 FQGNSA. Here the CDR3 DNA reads TGTGCCAGCAGCTCCGCCGGGACTAGCTCCTACGAGCAGTACTTC. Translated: CASSSAGTSSYEQYF.

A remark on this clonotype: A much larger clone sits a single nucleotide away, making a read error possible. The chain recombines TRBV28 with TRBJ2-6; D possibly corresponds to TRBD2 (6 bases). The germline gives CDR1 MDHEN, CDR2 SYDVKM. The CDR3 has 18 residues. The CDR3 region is CASRLYSGLSSGANILTF. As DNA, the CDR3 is TGTGCCAGCAGGCTCTACTCGGGACTCAGCTCTGGGGCCAACATCCTGACTTTC.

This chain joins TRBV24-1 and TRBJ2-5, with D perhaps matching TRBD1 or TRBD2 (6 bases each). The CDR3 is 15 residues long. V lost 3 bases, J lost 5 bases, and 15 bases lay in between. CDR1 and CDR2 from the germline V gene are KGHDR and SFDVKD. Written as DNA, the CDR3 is TGTGCCACCAGTGATGGGGGGCCTAAGAGGGAGACCCAGTACTTC. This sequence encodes CATSDGGPKRETQYF.

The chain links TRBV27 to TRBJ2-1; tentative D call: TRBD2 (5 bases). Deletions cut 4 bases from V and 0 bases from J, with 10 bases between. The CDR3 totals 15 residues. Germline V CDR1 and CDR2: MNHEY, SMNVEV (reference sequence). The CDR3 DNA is TGTGCCAGCAGTTCGAACCGGGGCTCCTACAATGAGCAGTTCTTC. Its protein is CASSSNRGSYNEQFF.

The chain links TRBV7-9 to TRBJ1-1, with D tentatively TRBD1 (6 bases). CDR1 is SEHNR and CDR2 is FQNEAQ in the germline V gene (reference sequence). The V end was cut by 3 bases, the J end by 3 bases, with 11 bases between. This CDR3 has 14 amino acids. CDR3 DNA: TGTGCCAGCAGCTTCGTAGGGGGGGACACTGAAGCTTTCTTT. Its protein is CASSFVGGDTEAFF.

The CDR3 bases are TGTGCCAGCAGTGGCGACAGGTTAGGGAACACTGAAGCTTTCTTT. This encodes CASSGDRLGNTEAFF. This chain uses TRBV6-4 with TRBJ1-1; TRBD1 might be the D (6 bases). The germline CDR1 and CDR2 sequences are MRHNA and SNTAGT. The CDR3 spans 15 residues. V was shortened by 4 bases and J by 1 base, with 13 bases between the two germline ends.

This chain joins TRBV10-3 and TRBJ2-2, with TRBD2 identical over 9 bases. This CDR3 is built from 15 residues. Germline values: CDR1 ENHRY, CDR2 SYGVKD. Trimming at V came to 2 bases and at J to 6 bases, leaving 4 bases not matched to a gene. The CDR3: CAISEGKRGAGELFF. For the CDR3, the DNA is TGTGCCATCAGTGAGGGGAAGCGGGGGGCCGGGGAGCTGTTTTTT.

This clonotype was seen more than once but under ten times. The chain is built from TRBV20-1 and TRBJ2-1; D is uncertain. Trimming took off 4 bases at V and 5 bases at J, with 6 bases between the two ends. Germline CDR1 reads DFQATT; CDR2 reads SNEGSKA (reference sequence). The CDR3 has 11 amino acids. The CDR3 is CSAKRHNEQFF. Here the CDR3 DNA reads TGCAGTGCTAAACGGCACAATGAGCAGTTCTTC.

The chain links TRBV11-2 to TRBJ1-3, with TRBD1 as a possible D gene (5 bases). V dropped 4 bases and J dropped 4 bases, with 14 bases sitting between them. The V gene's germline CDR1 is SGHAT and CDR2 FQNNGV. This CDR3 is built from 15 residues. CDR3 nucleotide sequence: TGTGCCAGCAGCTCGATTCGGGGACTAGGAAACACCATATATTTT. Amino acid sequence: CASSSIRGLGNTIYF.

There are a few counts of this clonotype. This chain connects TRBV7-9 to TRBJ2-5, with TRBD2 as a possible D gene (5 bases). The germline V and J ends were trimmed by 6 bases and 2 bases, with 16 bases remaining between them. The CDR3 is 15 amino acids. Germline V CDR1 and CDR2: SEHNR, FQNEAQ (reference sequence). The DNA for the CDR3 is TGTGCCAGCAGACTGGACTCCAGCATACAAGAGACCCAGTACTTC. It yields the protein CASRLDSSIQETQYF.

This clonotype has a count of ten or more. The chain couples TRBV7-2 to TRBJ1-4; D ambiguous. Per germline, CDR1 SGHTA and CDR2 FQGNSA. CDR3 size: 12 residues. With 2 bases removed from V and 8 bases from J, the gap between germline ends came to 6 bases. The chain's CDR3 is CASSLNQEKLFF. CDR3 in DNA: TGTGCCAGCAGCTTAAATCAGGAAAAACTGTTTTTT.

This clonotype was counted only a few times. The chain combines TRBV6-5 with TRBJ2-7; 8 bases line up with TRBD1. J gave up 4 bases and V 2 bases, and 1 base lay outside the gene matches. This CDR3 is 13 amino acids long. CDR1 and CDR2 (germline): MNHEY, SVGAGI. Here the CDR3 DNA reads TGTGCCAGCAGTTACCACAGGGGGTACGAGCAGTACTTC. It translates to CASSYHRGYEQYF.

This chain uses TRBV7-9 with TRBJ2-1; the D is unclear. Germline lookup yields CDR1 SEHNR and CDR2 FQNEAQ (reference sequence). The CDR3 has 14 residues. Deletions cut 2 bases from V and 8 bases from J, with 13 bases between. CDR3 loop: CASSLLFKTYEQFF. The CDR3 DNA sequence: TGTGCCAGCAGCTTATTGTTTAAGACCTATGAGCAGTTCTTC.

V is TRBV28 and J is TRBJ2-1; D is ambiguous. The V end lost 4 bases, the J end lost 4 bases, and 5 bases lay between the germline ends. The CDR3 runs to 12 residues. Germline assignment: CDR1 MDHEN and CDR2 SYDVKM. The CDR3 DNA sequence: TGTGCCAGCAGTTCAATTTACAATGAGCAGTTCTTC. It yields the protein CASSSIYNEQFF.

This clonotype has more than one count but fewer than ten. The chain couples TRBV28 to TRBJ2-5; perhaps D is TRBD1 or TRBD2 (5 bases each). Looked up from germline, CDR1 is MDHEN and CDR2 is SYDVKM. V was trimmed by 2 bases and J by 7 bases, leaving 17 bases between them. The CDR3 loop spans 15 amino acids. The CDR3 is CASSLVGPTSGTQYF. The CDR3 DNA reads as TGTGCCAGCAGTTTAGTGGGACCAACAAGCGGGACCCAGTACTTC.

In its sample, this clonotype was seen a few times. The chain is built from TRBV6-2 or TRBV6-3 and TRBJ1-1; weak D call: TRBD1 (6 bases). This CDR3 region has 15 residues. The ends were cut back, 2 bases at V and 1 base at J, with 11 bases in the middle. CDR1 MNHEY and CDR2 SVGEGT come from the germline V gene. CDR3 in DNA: TGTGCCAGCAGTTACCCGACAGGACCGAACACTGAAGCTTTCTTT. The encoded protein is CASSYPTGPNTEAFF.

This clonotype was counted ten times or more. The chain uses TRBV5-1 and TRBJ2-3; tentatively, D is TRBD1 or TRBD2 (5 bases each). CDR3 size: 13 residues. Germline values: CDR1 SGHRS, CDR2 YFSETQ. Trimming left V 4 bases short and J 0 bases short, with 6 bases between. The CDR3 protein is CASSRDSTDTQYF. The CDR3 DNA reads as TGCGCCAGCAGCCGGGACAGCACAGATACGCAGTATTTT. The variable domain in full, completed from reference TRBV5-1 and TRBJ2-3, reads KAGVTQTPRYLIKTRGQQVTLSCSPISGHRSVSWYQQTPGQGLQFLFEYFSETQRNKGNFPGRFSGRQFSNSRSEMNVSTLELGDSALYLCASSRDSTDTQYFGPGTRLTVL.